This record covers a single T cell receptor (beta chain). What it binds is unknown. Clones were read by immunoSEQ multiplex PCR, and TCRdb kept only the in-frame ones, dropping some. The data contain roughly 46,000 clones, approximately 78% of them singletons. The sample originates from a study of T cell clonotyping in hematopoietic cell transplantation. The CDR3 has 12 amino acids. Germline V gene lookup returns CDR1 MNHEY and CDR2 SVGAGI. The germline V and J ends were trimmed by 8 bases and 6 bases, with 11 bases remaining between them. General study results and limits: After transplant, recipient diversity fell while pathologically expanded clonotypes grew through day 180.

Time point defined: recipient sample about 28 days before transplant, after cytoreduction. The sequence derives from a man aged 55 to 69 with myelodysplastic syndrome. Some clones in this sample may be carry-over from other donors' samples. This rearrangement joins TRBV6-5 to TRBJ2-1, with TRBD1 as a possible D gene (6 bases). Sequences were derived from peripheral blood mononuclear cells, sampled before stem cell transplant. The CDR3 DNA is TGTGCCAGCGGTGGGGGCCCCAATGAGCAGTTCTTC. This translates into CASGGGPNEQFF.